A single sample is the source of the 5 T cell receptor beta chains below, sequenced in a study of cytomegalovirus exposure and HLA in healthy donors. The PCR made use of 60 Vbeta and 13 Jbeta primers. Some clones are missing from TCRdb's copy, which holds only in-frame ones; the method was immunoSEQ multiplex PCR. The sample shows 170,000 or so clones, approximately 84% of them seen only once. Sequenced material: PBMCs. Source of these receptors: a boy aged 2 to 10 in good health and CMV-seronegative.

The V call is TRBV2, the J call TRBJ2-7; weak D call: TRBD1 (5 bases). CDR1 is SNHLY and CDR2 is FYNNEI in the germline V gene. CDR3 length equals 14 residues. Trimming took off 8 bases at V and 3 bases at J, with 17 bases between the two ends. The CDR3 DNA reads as TGTGCCAGCTCCACTTTTAGGACACTCTACGAGCAGTACTTC. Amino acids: CASSTFRTLYEQYF.

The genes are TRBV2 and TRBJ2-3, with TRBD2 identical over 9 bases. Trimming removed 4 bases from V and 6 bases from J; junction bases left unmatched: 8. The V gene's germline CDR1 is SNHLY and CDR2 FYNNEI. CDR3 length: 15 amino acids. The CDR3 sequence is CASSASGILTDTQYF. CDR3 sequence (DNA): TGTGCCAGCAGTGCTAGCGGGATCTTGACTGATACGCAGTATTTT.

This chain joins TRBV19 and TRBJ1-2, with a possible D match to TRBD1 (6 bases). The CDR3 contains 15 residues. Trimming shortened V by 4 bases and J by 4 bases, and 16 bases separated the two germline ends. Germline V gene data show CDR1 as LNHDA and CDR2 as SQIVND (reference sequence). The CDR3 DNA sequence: TGTGCCAGTAGTACACTCTGGACAGACACCTATGGCTACACCTTC. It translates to CASSTLWTDTYGYTF.

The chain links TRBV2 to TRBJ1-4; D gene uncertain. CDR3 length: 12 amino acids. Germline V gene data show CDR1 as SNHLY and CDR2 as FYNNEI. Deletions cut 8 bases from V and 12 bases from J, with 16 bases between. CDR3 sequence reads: CASGSPTGELFF. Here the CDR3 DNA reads TGTGCCAGCGGGTCACCGACCGGGGAACTGTTTTTT.

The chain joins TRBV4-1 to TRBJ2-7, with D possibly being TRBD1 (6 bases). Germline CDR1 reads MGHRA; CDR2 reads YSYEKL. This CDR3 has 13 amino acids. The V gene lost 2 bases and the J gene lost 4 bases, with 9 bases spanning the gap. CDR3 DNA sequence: TGCGCCAGCAGCCAACCCGGACAGTACGAGCAGTACTTC. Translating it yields CASSQPGQYEQYF.